This passage covers 9 T cell receptor beta chains from one sample sequenced in a study of CD8+ T cells in alopecia areata. Reverse transcribed after extraction, RNA yielded cDNA as the sequencing template. Profiling relied on immunoSEQ multiplex PCR, and the TCRdb table lists in-frame clones only, not all of them. This sample has around 270,000 clones; roughly 60% occur once, and the top ten carry around 1.8%. Treatment denoted: oral pan-JAK inhibitor, 5-10 mg twice daily. The sample was CD4+ T cells sorted from blood, taken at week 24, from a patient treated with tofacitinib. The receptors derive from a human donor with alopecia areata.

In its sample, this clone was seen a few times. At the DNA level, this CDR3 is encoded by other sequences in the same sample as well. The chain is built from TRBV30 and TRBJ1-1; D uncertain. V lost 2 bases and J 5 bases, leaving 3 bases between the germline ends. The CDR3 sequence is 10 residues long. Germline CDR1 is GTSNPN and CDR2 is SVGIG (reference sequence). The CDR3 DNA reads TGTGCCTGGAGTAGAACTGAAGCTTTCTTT. It codes for CAWSRTEAFF.

The chain links TRBV30 to TRBJ1-5; the D gene is possibly TRBD1 (6 bases). The CDR3 is 13 residues long. Trimming shortened V by 4 bases and J by 3 bases, and 10 bases separated the two germline ends. Germline CDR1 and CDR2: GTSNPN and SVGIG (reference sequence). Here the CDR3 reads CAWTAGANQPQHF. CDR3 nucleotides: TGTGCCTGGACGGCAGGGGCCAATCAGCCCCAGCATTTT. Full variable domain (missing parts from reference TRBV30 and TRBJ1-5): SQTIHQWPATLVQPVGSPLSLECTVEGTSNPNLYWYRQAAGRGLQLLFYSVGIGQISSEVPQNLSASRPQDRQFILSSKKLLLSDSGFYLCAWTAGANQPQHFGDGTRLSIL.

The J gene is TRBJ2-5, the V gene TRBV7-8; weak D call: TRBD1 (5 bases). From germline, CDR1 is SGHVS and CDR2 FQNEAQ. V dropped 1 base and J dropped 5 bases, with 8 bases sitting between them. The CDR3 is made up of 13 amino acids. The CDR3 loop is CASSLGRAETQYF. The CDR3 bases are TGTGCCAGCAGCTTAGGCAGGGCCGAGACCCAGTACTTC.

The V gene is TRBV6-5, the J gene TRBJ1-1, with TRBD1 identical over 7 bases. Germline lookup yields CDR1 MNHEY and CDR2 SVGAGI. This CDR3 is built from 15 residues. Losses at the gene ends were 4 bases for V and 2 bases for J; bases not matched to a gene: 7. The CDR3, as DNA: TGTGCCAGCAGTTCCGCGACAGGGTTAAACACTGAAGCTTTCTTT. Encoded protein: CASSSATGLNTEAFF.

V usage is TRBV30 and J usage is TRBJ1-1, with unresolved D. V dropped 2 bases and J dropped 1 base, with 8 bases sitting between them. This CDR3 has 13 residues. Germline assignment: CDR1 GTSNPN and CDR2 SVGIG (reference sequence). CDR3 coding DNA: TGTGCCTGGAGTCCTTCACCGAACACTGAAGCTTTCTTT. It specifies CAWSPSPNTEAFF.

The chain carries TRBV29-1 and TRBJ1-2; D is perhaps TRBD1 (5 bases). The V gene lost 7 bases and the J gene lost 4 bases, with 13 bases spanning the gap. CDR3 size: 12 residues. Per the germline V gene, CDR1 is SQVTM and CDR2 is ANQGSEA. The CDR3 DNA is TGCAGCGCGCGTCAGGGAATCTATGGCTACACCTTC. Protein sequence: CSARQGIYGYTF.

As concerns this clone: The same CDR3 also results from other DNA sequences found in this sample. The rearrangement uses TRBV5-1 and TRBJ2-6; TRBD1 or TRBD2 may be the D gene (5 bases each). The CDR3 length is 15 residues. Germline lookup yields CDR1 SGHRS and CDR2 YFSETQ. V lost 0 bases and J lost 4, with 8 bases in between. The CDR3 sequence: CASSLAGTGANVLTF. The CDR3 DNA sequence: TGCGCCAGCAGCTTGGCGGGGACCGGGGCCAACGTCCTGACTTTC.

The rearrangement joins TRBV29-1 to TRBJ1-3, with D unclear. There are 11 residues in the CDR3. Trimming pared 3 bases from V and 4 bases from J, leaving 4 bases between. The germline V gene has CDR1 SQVTM and CDR2 ANQGSEA. CDR3 bases: TGCAGCGTTGACGGGGGAAACACCATATATTTT. The encoded protein is CSVDGGNTIYF.

Here the CDR3 reads CASSLRQGAYEQYF. DNA for the CDR3: TGCGCCAGCAGCTTGAGACAGGGGGCCTACGAGCAGTACTTC. J is TRBJ2-7 and V is TRBV5-1, with TRBD1 matching over 9 bases. Trimming cost V 1 base and J 2 bases; bases outside gene matches: 1. Germline lookup yields CDR1 SGHRS and CDR2 YFSETQ. The CDR3 consists of 14 residues.